This T cell receptor beta chain was found in a study of blood T cell repertoires in COVID-19. Study overall: Researchers got acute and convalescent COVID-19 samples from the United States, Italy and Spain.

Measured with immunoSEQ multiplex PCR; TCRdb has only the in-frame clones, and not every one. The sample shows around 13,000 clones, approximately 88% of them seen only once. With 0 bases removed from V and 1 base from J, the gap between germline ends came to 9 bases. Germline CDR1 ENHRY, CDR2 SYGVKD. The CDR3 is 15 amino acids. The sample comprised peripheral blood. This sequence joins TRBV10-3 and TRBJ1-1; D gene uncertain. The sequence came from a human donor in a cohort sampled during active COVID-19. The CDR3 DNA sequence: TGTGCCATCAGTGAGTCGACCCAGGAGAACACTGAAGCTTTCTTT. As protein: CAISESTQENTEAFF.